The clone carrying this T cell receptor beta chain came up once. No antigen is known for it. Patients were adults with ileal or ileocolonic Crohn's disease needing resection. Clones were read by immunoSEQ multiplex PCR, and TCRdb kept only the in-frame ones, dropping some. The repertoire holds 15,000 to 20,000 clones, with 85% to 90% as singletons. The data originate from a study of T cell repertoires in ileal Crohn's disease. Study summary: Every patient was operated on for stricturing (roughly 61%) or penetrating (approximately 40%) complications.

V was clipped by 6 bases and J by 5 bases; unmatched bases: 14. The CDR3 extends over 16 amino acids. Germline V CDR1 and CDR2: MNHNY, SVGAGI (reference sequence). Study outcomes and limitations: Clonal expansions were more frequent in active smokers than non-smokers at surgery. Every patient over 26.8% clonality showed endoscopic recurrence.

Sequencing was done on a sample of ileal tissue. The sequence was collected from an adult with Crohn's disease. The chain recombines TRBV6-6 with TRBJ2-7, with 9 bases fitting TRBD2. The CDR3 region is CASSPGTASGKNEQYF. The CDR3 nucleotides read TGTGCCAGCAGCCCCGGAACGGCTAGCGGGAAAAACGAGCAGTACTTC.